These 21 T cell receptor beta chains share one sample of origin, sequenced in a study of cytomegalovirus exposure and HLA in healthy donors. Measured with immunoSEQ multiplex PCR; TCRdb has only the in-frame clones, and not every one. The sample lists some 160,000 clones, 91% occurring once. Sequencing was carried out using PBMCs. Receptors originate from a young man in good health and CMV-seronegative.

This chain connects TRBV5-1 to TRBJ2-5; 8 bases are a match to TRBD2. Germline V gene lookup returns CDR1 SGHRS and CDR2 YFSETQ. The CDR3 loop spans 15 amino acids. V lost 4 bases and J lost 4; bases outside the gene matches: 9. CDR3 DNA: TGCGCCAGCAGCATAGCGGGAAGGGGCGCAGAGACCCAGTACTTC. Translating gives CASSIAGRGAETQYF.

The chain is built from TRBV6-1 and TRBJ2-7; the match to TRBD1 covers 10 bases. The trim removed 5 bases at V and 5 bases at J, leaving 6 bases unmatched. Germline CDR1 and CDR2: MNHNS and SASEGT. This CDR3 has 14 amino acids. This CDR3 reads CASSPGTGVDEQYF. The CDR3 region has the DNA TGTGCCAGCAGTCCCGGGACAGGGGTGGACGAGCAGTACTTC.

This clone has a single count. The chain recombines TRBV7-8 with TRBJ2-7; 16 bases map to TRBD2. This CDR3 spans 16 amino acids. The V gene end was trimmed by 4 bases and the J gene end by 6 bases; junction bases not matched to a gene: 6. Germline V gives CDR1 SGHVS, CDR2 FQNEAQ. CDR3: CASSSGLAGGRSEQYV. The CDR3 DNA is TGTGCCAGCAGCTCGGGACTAGCGGGAGGGCGGAGCGAGCAGTACGTC.

The gene calls are TRBV15 and TRBJ2-1; D ambiguous. Per the germline V gene, CDR1 is LNHNV and CDR2 is YYDKDF (reference sequence). V dropped 8 bases and J dropped 3 bases, with 11 bases sitting between them. The CDR3 has 13 amino acids. CDR3 coding DNA: TGTGCCACCGAGAAGCGCCGCTACAATGAGCAGTTCTTC. Translated, it gives CATEKRRYNEQFF.

DNA of the CDR3: TGTGCCAGCAGCAAAGAAGGGGGACAGCCGACCACAGATACGCAGTATTTT. This gives the protein CASSKEGGQPTTDTQYF. The rearrangement uses TRBV21-1 and TRBJ2-3; the D segment call TRBD1 is taken from the table without a DNA check. TRBV21-1 is a listed pseudogene. CDR3 length equals 17 residues.

The chain combines TRBV10-3 with TRBJ2-1; D perhaps matches TRBD2 (6 bases). Germline V lookup: CDR1 ENHRY, CDR2 SYGVKD. The CDR3 totals 16 residues. Trimming removed 0 bases at V and 3 bases at J, with 12 bases between. CDR3: CAISESHGTGYNEQFF. CDR3 DNA sequence: TGTGCCATCAGTGAGTCCCACGGGACTGGCTACAATGAGCAGTTCTTC.

The chain combines TRBV5-6 with TRBJ1-2; 10 bases align to TRBD1. Germline CDR1 SGHDT, CDR2 YYEEEE. The V gene end was trimmed by 4 bases and the J gene end by 6 bases; junction bases not matched to a gene: 3. The CDR3 contains 13 residues. CDR3 sequence: CASSLGTGDGYTF. The CDR3 nucleotides read TGTGCCAGCAGCCTCGGGACAGGGGATGGCTACACCTTC. Together with reference TRBV5-6 and TRBJ1-2, the CDR3 gives the full variable domain: DAGVTQSPTHLIKTRGQQVTLRCSPKSGHDTVSWYQQALGQGPQFIFQYYEEEERQRGNFPDRFSGHQFPNYSSELNVNALLLGDSALYLCASSLGTGDGYTFGSGTRLTVV.

The CDR3 reads CASSLSRDRVSANYGYTF. CDR3 sequence (DNA): TGTGCCAGCAGTTTAAGTCGGGACAGAGTTTCAGCTAACTATGGCTACACCTTC. The chain uses TRBV27 and TRBJ1-2; 7 bases align to TRBD1. The germline V gene has CDR1 MNHEY and CDR2 SMNVEV (reference sequence). Germline trimming cut 2 bases from V and 0 bases from J; bases unmatched to any gene: 12. CDR3 length: 18 residues.

To note about this clone: Other nucleotide sequences from this sample produce the same CDR3. The V call is TRBV6-5, the J call TRBJ1-2; tentatively, D is TRBD1 (6 bases). This CDR3 is 14 amino acids long. CDR1 MNHEY and CDR2 SVGAGI come from the germline V gene. V was pared by 3 bases and J by 5 bases, with 13 bases between. The CDR3: CASSYGGEAYGYTF. CDR3 nucleotide sequence: TGTGCCAGCAGTTATGGGGGCGAGGCTTATGGCTACACCTTC.

The J gene is TRBJ2-5, the V gene TRBV15, with D possibly matching TRBD2 (5 bases). The V gene's germline CDR1 is LNHNV and CDR2 YYDKDF (reference sequence). V lost 0 bases to trimming and J lost 5 bases, with 13 bases between them. The CDR3 is 15 amino acids. Here the CDR3 reads CATSRDPGRAETQYF. CDR3 DNA: TGTGCCACCAGCAGAGATCCGGGAAGGGCCGAGACCCAGTACTTC.

The chain recombines TRBV6-5 with TRBJ2-1; 10 bases line up with TRBD1. CDR1 is MNHEY, CDR2 SVGAGI, per germline. V dropped 4 bases and J dropped 2; count of bases not matched to a gene: 2. CDR3 length equals 15 residues. CDR3 DNA: TGTGCCAGCAGTTCCGACAGGGGGCCCTACAATGAGCAGTTCTTC. Its translation: CASSSDRGPYNEQFF.

This chain joins TRBV7-6 and TRBJ2-7; weak D call: TRBD1 (6 bases). The CDR3 totals 16 residues. Trimming cost V 5 bases and J 1 base, with 18 bases left between them. Germline V CDR1 and CDR2: SGHVS, FNYEAQ. The CDR3 bases are TGTGCCAGCAGCCAAACAGGGTACGGTCGTTCCTACGAGCAGTACGTC. Protein product: CASSQTGYGRSYEQYV.

The chain carries TRBV7-9 and TRBJ2-5; the D gene is possibly TRBD1 (7 bases). Looked up from germline, CDR1 is SEHNR and CDR2 is FQNEAQ (reference sequence). V lost 1 base, J lost 6 bases, and 18 bases lay in between. This CDR3 spans 16 amino acids. CDR3 bases: TGTGCCAGCAGCTTAGTCGGGGGCGACAGGGTTAAGACCCAGTACTTC. Amino acids: CASSLVGGDRVKTQYF.

The chain links TRBV5-1 to TRBJ2-1; TRBD2 agrees at 7 bases. J lost 3 bases, V lost 3 bases, and 0 bases had no gene match. The CDR3 consists of 13 residues. Germline V lookup: CDR1 SGHRS, CDR2 YFSETQ. The CDR3 DNA reads TGCGCCAGCAGCTGGGGGGGCTACAATGAGCAGTTCTTC. This sequence encodes CASSWGGYNEQFF.

The chain recombines TRBV7-2 with TRBJ2-1; 9 positions match TRBD2. Per the germline V gene, CDR1 is SGHTA and CDR2 is FQGNSA. The CDR3 covers 15 residues. V lost 2 bases to trimming and J lost 7 bases; unmatched junction nucleotides: 6. For the CDR3, the DNA is TGTGCCAGCAGCTTACGTAGCGGGAGCACGAATGAGCAGTTCTTC. Translation: CASSLRSGSTNEQFF.

This clone was seen only a few times. The gene calls are TRBV11-1 and TRBJ2-7; TRBD1 might be the D (6 bases). Trimming removed 5 bases at V and 3 bases at J, with 17 bases between. The CDR3 runs to 15 residues. From germline, CDR1 is SGHAT and CDR2 FQDESV (reference sequence). The CDR3 loop is CASSKAGTLSYEQYF. CDR3 bases: TGTGCCAGCAGCAAAGCCGGGACACTAAGCTACGAGCAGTACTTC.

This clone was seen only a few times. The rearrangement links TRBV27 to TRBJ1-5, with no clear D. V was shortened by 8 bases and J by 5 bases, with 7 bases between the two germline ends. CDR3 size: 11 residues. Germline CDR1 reads MNHEY; CDR2 reads SMNVEV (reference sequence). The DNA of the CDR3 is TGTGCCAGCCCTGTTGATCAGCCCCAGCATTTT. It translates to CASPVDQPQHF.

The rearrangement uses TRBV5-8 and TRBJ2-5; TRBD2 is a possible D gene (5 bases). Trimming stripped 1 base from V and 5 bases from J, with 6 bases between. Per germline, CDR1 SGHTS and CDR2 YDEGEE. This CDR3 has 12 amino acids. CDR3 residues: CASSLRRETQYF. CDR3 nucleotides: TGTGCCAGCAGCTTGAGGAGGGAGACCCAGTACTTC.

The J gene is TRBJ1-2, the V gene TRBV5-8, with 7 bases lining up with TRBD1. The CDR3 is 18 amino acids. Germline-derived CDR1 and CDR2 are SGHTS and YDEGEE. Germline trimming cut 4 bases from V and 3 bases from J; bases unmatched to any gene: 18. The CDR3 nucleotides read TGTGCCAGCAGCGTCCAACACGGGACAGATCTGGCAGACTATGGCTACACCTTC. Its protein product is CASSVQHGTDLADYGYTF.

The chain joins TRBV5-1 to TRBJ1-3; no clear D. CDR3 size: 15 residues. The germline gives CDR1 SGHRS, CDR2 YFSETQ. V was pared by 1 base and J by 0 bases, with 8 bases between. The DNA of the CDR3 is TGCGCCAGCAGCTTGACGGGGAACTCTGGAAACACCATATATTTT. It specifies CASSLTGNSGNTIYF. The full variable domain, its missing parts supplied by reference TRBV5-1 and TRBJ1-3, is KAGVTQTPRYLIKTRGQQVTLSCSPISGHRSVSWYQQTPGQGLQFLFEYFSETQRNKGNFPGRFSGRQFSNSRSEMNVSTLELGDSALYLCASSLTGNSGNTIYFGEGSWLTVV.

The rearrangement links TRBV5-1 to TRBJ1-4; D unclear. Trimming pared 3 bases from V and 5 bases from J, leaving 17 bases between. This CDR3 region has 16 residues. Germline V gives CDR1 SGHRS, CDR2 YFSETQ. This CDR3 reads CASSWRTATNNEKLFF. CDR3 DNA: TGCGCCAGCAGCTGGAGGACGGCGACAAACAATGAAAAACTGTTTTTT. Based on the CDR3 plus reference TRBV5-1 and TRBJ1-4, the full variable domain is KAGVTQTPRYLIKTRGQQVTLSCSPISGHRSVSWYQQTPGQGLQFLFEYFSETQRNKGNFPGRFSGRQFSNSRSEMNVSTLELGDSALYLCASSWRTATNNEKLFFGSGTQLSVL.